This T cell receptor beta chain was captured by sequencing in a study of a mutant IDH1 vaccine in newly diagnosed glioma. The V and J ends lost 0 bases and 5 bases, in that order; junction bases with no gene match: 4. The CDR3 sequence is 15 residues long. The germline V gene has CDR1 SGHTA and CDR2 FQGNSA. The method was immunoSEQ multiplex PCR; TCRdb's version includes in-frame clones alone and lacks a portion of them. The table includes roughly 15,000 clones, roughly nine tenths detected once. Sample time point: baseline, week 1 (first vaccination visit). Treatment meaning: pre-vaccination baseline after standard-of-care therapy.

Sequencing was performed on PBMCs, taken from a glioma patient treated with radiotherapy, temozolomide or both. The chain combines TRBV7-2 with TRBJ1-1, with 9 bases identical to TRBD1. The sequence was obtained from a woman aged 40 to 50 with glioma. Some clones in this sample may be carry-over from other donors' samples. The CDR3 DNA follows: TGTGCCAGCAGCTTAGCGCAAGGACAGGGGACTGAAGCTTTCTTT. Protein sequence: CASSLAQGQGTEAFF. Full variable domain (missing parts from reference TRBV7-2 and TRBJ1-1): GAGVSQSPSNKVTEKGKDVELRCDPISGHTALYWYRQSLGQGLEFLIYFQGNSAPDKSGLPSDRFSAERTGGSVSTLTIQRTQQEDSAVYLCASSLAQGQGTEAFFGQGTRLTVV.